This TCR beta chain was found in a study of T cells in Graves' hyperthyroidism and ophthalmopathy. Turning to the study itself: Peripheral blood was secured at the point of initial diagnosis, before any treatment. Study conclusions and caveats: Most clonotypes that expanded in the thyroid above 0.001 also showed up in blood.

The CDR3 runs to 13 residues. V was clipped by 3 bases and J by 0 bases, with 8 bases between them. Germline assignment: CDR1 SQVTM and CDR2 ANQGSEA. With a duration under 2 months, the hyperthyroidism was newly diagnosed in patients aged 18 to 65. There are many counts of this clonotype. Its specificity is not known. RNA transcripts gave rise to amplified TCR beta CDR3 regions. In the first-round RT-PCR of the TCR CDR3, the HTBI primer set was used. TCRdb re-derived calls from the multiplex PCR reads in MiXCR, one entry per CDR3 protein. Among more than 500,000 distinct CDR3 sequences, around 15% were seen once, and the ten largest hold approximately 15%.

The chain links TRBV29-1 to TRBJ1-1, with D hard to call. The sample consisted of blood. The sequence was obtained from a woman aged 40 to 50 with Graves' hyperthyroidism. In DNA form, the CDR3 reads TGCAGCGTTGAGAAACACATGAACACTGAAGCTTTCTTT. It codes for CSVEKHMNTEAFF. Supplemented by reference TRBV29-1 and TRBJ1-1, the full variable domain reads SAVISQKPSRDICQRGTSLTIQCQVDSQVTMMFWYRQQPGQSLTLIATANQGSEATYESGFVIDKFPISRPNLTFSTLTVSNMSPEDSSIYLCSVEKHMNTEAFFGQGTRLTVV.